This T cell receptor (beta chain) was identified during a study of cytomegalovirus exposure and HLA in healthy donors. Study as a whole: Sequencing of 150 million to 200 million T cells in an earlier analysis found approximately 120 million unique TCR beta sequences.

Broader study findings: Common viral pathogens seemed, in a later analysis, to connect with several of the most significant clusters.

Donors had nominal health at sampling but likely had unrecorded immune exposures. The PCR employed 60 Vbeta primers together with 13 Jbeta primers. Clones were read by immunoSEQ multiplex PCR, and TCRdb kept only the in-frame ones, dropping some. This repertoire comprises around 80,000 clones; its ten largest clones make up about 5%. To note about this clone: Its specificity is unknown.

The ends were cut back, 4 bases at V and 6 bases at J, with 15 bases in the middle. The CDR3 loop spans 14 amino acids. Germline values: CDR1 MNHNY, CDR2 SVGAGI (reference sequence). This chain joins TRBV6-6 and TRBJ1-1; tentatively, D is TRBD1 (5 bases). The sequence derives from a man aged 35 to 55 in good health and CMV-seronegative. Sequenced input: PBMCs. This CDR3 is CASSSLLWGSEAFF. CDR3 in DNA: TGTGCCAGCAGTTCTCTCCTTTGGGGCTCTGAAGCTTTCTTT.